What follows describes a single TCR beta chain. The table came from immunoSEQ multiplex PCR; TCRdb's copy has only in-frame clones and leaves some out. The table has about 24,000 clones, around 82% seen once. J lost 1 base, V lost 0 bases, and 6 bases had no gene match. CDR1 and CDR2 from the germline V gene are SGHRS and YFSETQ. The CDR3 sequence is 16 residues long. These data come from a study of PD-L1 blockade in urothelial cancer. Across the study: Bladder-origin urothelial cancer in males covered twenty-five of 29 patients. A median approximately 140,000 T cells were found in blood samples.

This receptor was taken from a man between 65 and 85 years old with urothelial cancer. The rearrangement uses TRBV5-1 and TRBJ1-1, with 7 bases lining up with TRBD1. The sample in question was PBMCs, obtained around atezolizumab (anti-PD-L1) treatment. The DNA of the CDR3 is TGCGCCAGCAGCTTGGGGGACCAGGGGGAGAACACTGAAGCTTTCTTT. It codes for CASSLGDQGENTEAFF.